This T cell receptor beta chain originates from a study of T cell repertoires in cytomegalovirus infection. TCRdb used MiXCR to reprocess the reads, holding one entry per CDR3 protein. This sample has about 300,000 distinct CDR3 sequences, with about 9.2% found just once. This clonotype was counted many times. The antigen is unknown. Study outcomes and limitations: Cumulative public TCR beta family frequency identified CMV carriers with the relevant HLA.

The TCR originated in a human donor in good health (CMV status not recorded). Some clones in this sample may be carry-over from other donors' samples. Sequenced input: PBMCs.

The CDR3 region has the DNA TGTGCCAGCAGCCAAGAAGGCAGAGGAAACACCATATATTTT. This translates into CASSQEGRGNTIYF. This chain links TRBV14 with TRBJ1-3; D not certain. The length of the CDR3 is 14 residues. Trimming shortened V by 0 bases and J by 4 bases, and 7 bases separated the two germline ends. Germline CDR1 and CDR2: SGHDN and FVKESK.